Listed below are T cell receptor beta chains from one sample, sequenced in a study of shared clonotypes between healthy human individuals. Sequencing used immunoSEQ multiplex PCR; TCRdb keeps in-frame clones, though not all of them. Among millions of clones listed, approximately 90% were seen once. The sequencing input was naive CD4+ T cells sorted from blood. These receptors all stem from a young man in good health. Each CDR3 is given with its conserved first and last residue. The D gene is left open where the match is weak. Rows may omit the clone size; those that give it use once, few, many or a size class.

d_call clone_size j_call v_call cdr3_aa cdr3_nt
. . TRBJ2-2 TRBV5-4 CASSLVFRDNTGELFF TGTGCCAGCAGCTTGGTATTTAGGGACAACACCGGGGAGCTGTTTTTT
. once TRBJ1-5 TRBV30 CAWSVGQPNQPQHF TGTGCCTGGAGTGTAGGGCAGCCTAATCAGCCCCAGCATTTT
. . TRBJ1-5 TRBV28 CASSPGDYSNQPQHF TGTGCCAGCAGTCCCGGGGATTATAGCAATCAGCCCCAGCATTTT
. . TRBJ1-1 TRBV2 CASLRDAKNTEAFF TGTGCCAGCCTCAGGGACGCTAAGAACACTGAAGCTTTCTTT
TRBD1 . TRBJ1-1 TRBV2 CASRGDSENTEAFF TGTGCCAGCAGGGGGGACAGTGAGAACACTGAAGCTTTCTTT
. . TRBJ2-1 TRBV4-1 CASSQTATFLNEQFF TGCGCCAGCAGCCAAACAGCCACATTCTTAAATGAGCAGTTCTTC
TRBD2 . TRBJ2-7 TRBV6-6 CASSYGVAGSEQYF TGTGCCAGCTCTTACGGAGTAGCGGGGTCCGAGCAGTACTTC
. few TRBJ1-6 TRBV11-2 CASRDFLNSPLHF TGTGCCTCCAGGGACTTTCTTAATTCACCCCTCCACTTT
TRBD2 . TRBJ2-7 TRBV5-1 CASSSTSGTFYEQYF TGCGCCAGCAGCTCGACTAGCGGGACCTTCTACGAGCAGTACTTC
. once TRBJ1-5 TRBV28 CASSSPVGNQPQHF TGTGCCAGCAGTTCCCCCGTGGGCAATCAGCCCCAGCATTTT
. . TRBJ2-3 TRBV7-3 CASSFDGTDTQYF TGTGCCAGCAGCTTCGATGGAACAGATACGCAGTATTTT
. . TRBJ2-6 TRBV7-9 CASSLARAAISGANVLTF TGTGCCAGCAGCTTAGCGCGGGCAGCGATCTCTGGGGCCAACGTCCTGACTTTC
. once TRBJ2-3 TRBV25-1 CASRRGGSMDTQYF TGTGCCAGCAGGCGTGGCGGTTCAATGGATACGCAGTATTTT
. . TRBJ2-2 TRBV19 CASSIDAGRNTGELFF TGTGCCAGTAGTATAGATGCCGGGAGGAACACCGGGGAGCTGTTTTTT
. once TRBJ2-7 TRBV7-2 CASSFSEGFYEQYF TGTGCCAGCAGCTTCTCGGAAGGGTTCTACGAGCAGTACTTC
. . TRBJ1-3 TRBV30 CAWSVGTSGNTIYF TGTGCCTGGAGTGTCGGGACTTCTGGAAACACCATATATTTT
. once TRBJ2-7 TRBV15 CATSRNRDTSYEQYF TGTGCCACCAGCAGAAACCGGGACACAAGCTACGAGCAGTACTTC
. . TRBJ2-4 TRBV4-1 CASSQSIPRGIQYF TGCGCCAGCAGCCAGTCAATCCCTCGGGGCATTCAGTACTTC
. . TRBJ2-1 TRBV28 CASSLGGVDEQFF TGTGCCAGCAGTTTAGGGGGAGTGGATGAGCAGTTCTTC
TRBD2 . TRBJ2-5 TRBV7-9 CASSQGLAAETQYF TGTGCCAGCAGTCAAGGACTAGCGGCAGAGACCCAGTACTTC
. . TRBJ2-1 TRBV2 CASSDTGTYNEQFF TGTGCCAGCAGTGACACCGGGACATACAATGAGCAGTTCTTC
. few TRBJ1-5 TRBV5-4 CASSFGGVGQPQHF TGTGCCAGCAGCTTTGGGGGGGTCGGTCAGCCCCAGCATTTT
. . TRBJ2-1 TRBV19 CASSALAIDEQFF TGTGCCAGTAGTGCTCTAGCAATAGACGAGCAGTTCTTC
. . TRBJ2-5 TRBV28 CASSFPQGRETQYF TGTGCCAGCAGTTTCCCACAGGGTCGAGAGACCCAGTACTTC
TRBD1 . TRBJ1-2 TRBV28 CASSLLPGQTYGYTF TGTGCCAGCAGTTTGCTTCCGGGACAGACTTATGGCTACACCTTC
TRBD1 . TRBJ2-2 TRBV7-2 CASSRRTGGTGELFF TGTGCCAGCAGCAGGCGGACAGGGGGCACCGGGGAGCTGTTTTTT
. . TRBJ2-1 TRBV5-1 CASSFPGNEQFF TGCGCCAGCAGTTTCCCGGGGAATGAGCAGTTCTTC
TRBD2 few TRBJ2-5 TRBV5-1 CASSLAAGDQETQYF TGCGCCAGCAGCTTGGCGGCGGGGGATCAAGAGACCCAGTACTTC
. . TRBJ2-2 TRBV5-1 CASRQYMVGGAGELFF TGCGCCAGCAGGCAGTATATGGTCGGAGGGGCCGGGGAGCTGTTTTTT
TRBD1 . TRBJ1-2 TRBV6-1 CASSEGTGAYGYTF TGTGCCAGCAGTGAAGGGACAGGGGCCTATGGCTACACCTTC
TRBD1 . TRBJ2-7 TRBV5-4 CASSPRTGSYEQYF TGTGCCAGCAGCCCACGGACAGGGTCCTACGAGCAGTACTTC
. . TRBJ1-1 TRBV2 CASHSGTHLEAFF TGTGCCAGCCACTCCGGGACCCACCTTGAAGCTTTCTTT
. . TRBJ1-1 TRBV19 CASSIQGSLNTEAFF TGTGCCAGTAGTATACAGGGCAGCTTGAACACTGAAGCTTTCTTT
. . TRBJ1-6 TRBV28 CASSLDDGRVAPYNSPLHF TGTGCCAGCAGTTTAGATGACGGCAGGGTAGCTCCCTATAATTCACCCCTCCACTTT
. once TRBJ2-1 TRBV10-3 CAISDRDGSYNEQFF TGTGCCATCAGTGATAGGGACGGGTCCTACAATGAGCAGTTCTTC
. . TRBJ2-5 TRBV5-1 CASSWEQGETQYF TGCGCCAGCAGCTGGGAACAGGGAGAGACCCAGTACTTC
. . TRBJ2-5 TRBV6-1 CAARRDPETQYF TGTGCCGCCAGGAGGGATCCGGAGACCCAGTACTTC
. . TRBJ2-2 TRBV28 CASSLLTGELFF TGTGCCAGCAGTTTACTAACCGGGGAGCTGTTTTTT
TRBD2 . TRBJ2-1 TRBV7-2 CASSQSRLAGSRNEQFF TGTGCCAGCAGTCAATCCCGACTAGCGGGATCTAGGAATGAGCAGTTCTTC
TRBD1 . TRBJ2-1 TRBV30 CAWDRGESEQFF TGTGCCTGGGACAGGGGTGAGAGTGAGCAGTTCTTC
. . TRBJ2-6 TRBV18 CASSPTTVSGANVLTF TGTGCCAGCTCACCGACGACAGTCTCTGGGGCCAACGTCCTGACTTTC
. . TRBJ2-2 TRBV7-2 CASSSGTLNTGELFF TGTGCCAGCAGCTCCGGGACACTAAACACCGGGGAGCTGTTTTTT
TRBD1 . TRBJ2-7 TRBV10-3 CAISEMRQGGYEQYF TGTGCCATCAGTGAGATGAGACAGGGTGGTTACGAGCAGTACTTC
. . TRBJ2-1 TRBV7-2 CASSLMSSQTYNEQFF TGTGCCAGCAGCTTAATGAGCTCCCAAACCTACAATGAGCAGTTCTTC
TRBD2 once TRBJ2-7 TRBV7-8 CASPQARGGIGEQYF TGTGCCAGCCCCCAAGCGCGGGGGGGGATCGGCGAGCAGTACTTC
TRBD1 . TRBJ2-1 TRBV6-5 CASSYTTGIAYNEQFF TGTGCCAGCAGTTACACGACAGGGATCGCCTACAATGAGCAGTTCTTC
TRBD2 . TRBJ2-2 TRBV27 CASSSTGLAFTGELFF TGTGCCAGCAGTTCCACGGGACTAGCTTTCACCGGGGAGCTGTTTTTT
. . TRBJ2-3 TRBV5-4 CASSLAAGSFDTQYF TGTGCCAGCAGCTTGGCTGCAGGAAGCTTCGATACGCAGTATTTT
. few TRBJ1-5 TRBV2 CASSEFSGGIQPQHF TGTGCCAGCAGTGAATTTTCCGGGGGGATTCAGCCCCAGCATTTT
. . TRBJ2-7 TRBV4-1 CASSQVGTGDYEQYF TGCGCCAGCAGCCAAGTCGGGACGGGGGATTACGAGCAGTACTTC
. . TRBJ2-5 TRBV5-4 CASSLASGETQYF TGTGCCAGCAGCTTGGCGTCAGGGGAGACCCAGTACTTC
. . TRBJ2-7 TRBV2 CASSEGVLGSPYEQYF TGTGCCAGCAGTGAGGGTGTGCTAGGCTCTCCCTACGAGCAGTACTTC